Described below is a single T cell receptor (beta chain) sequence and its context. Its matching antigen is unknown. This record belongs to a study of T cells in narcolepsy. Study-level points and caveats: Autoreactive clonotypes reportedly recurred in blood of same and different patients, not controls.

The CDR3 covers 15 residues. Germline V gives CDR1 SGHRS, CDR2 YFSETQ. With V trimmed by 5 bases and J by 0 bases, 6 bases remained unmatched. The protocol was immunoSEQ multiplex PCR, while the TCRdb copy is restricted to in-frame clones and leaves out a portion. The sample consists of approximately 31,000 clones, 78% of them appearing once. This TCR was sampled from a human donor with narcolepsy. The chain is built from TRBV5-1 and TRBJ2-3; TRBD2 matches 7 bases. Sequencing was performed on CD45RA- memory CD4+ T cells from PBMCs. Written as DNA, the CDR3 is TGCGCCAGCAGATCCCAGACTAGCAGCACAGATACGCAGTATTTT. Residues: CASRSQTSSTDTQYF.